These 11 T cell receptor beta chains came from one sample sequenced in a study of human versus mouse CDR3 diversity and MHC coevolution. Repertoires were generated with immunoSEQ multiplex PCR, while TCRdb's copy carries only in-frame clones and drops some. The sample records fewer than 80,000 clones, just under 95% being singletons. The sample taken for sequencing was naive CD4+ T cells from blood. Specified subset: CD45RO-negative CD62L-positive naive CD4 T cells. Every receptor here comes from a person between 30 and 69 years old in good health.

This chain uses TRBV7-6 with TRBJ2-1, with 7 bases identical to TRBD2. The CDR3 runs to 15 residues. CDR1 is SGHVS and CDR2 is FNYEAQ in the germline V gene. Unmatched junction bases numbered 4, after V lost 5 bases and J lost 0 bases. The DNA of the CDR3 is TGTGCCAGCAGCCCGAGCGGGACCTCCTACAATGAGCAGTTCTTC. Translation gives CASSPSGTSYNEQFF.

The V call is TRBV10-3, the J call TRBJ2-2; D might be TRBD2 (5 bases). Trimming left V 5 bases short and J 5 bases short, with 6 bases between. Germline V gives CDR1 ENHRY, CDR2 SYGVKD. The CDR3 has 12 amino acids. CDR3 sequence reads: CAISTSTGELFF. CDR3 nucleotides: TGTGCCATCAGTACTAGTACCGGGGAGCTGTTTTTT.

The chain couples TRBV6-1 to TRBJ2-5, with D unresolved. The CDR3 contains 13 residues. V was pared by 7 bases and J by 4 bases, with 13 bases between. CDR1 is MNHNS, CDR2 SASEGT, per germline. This chain's CDR3 is CASTNLLRETQYF. CDR3 DNA: TGTGCCAGCACCAATTTGCTACGAGAGACCCAGTACTTC.

The rearrangement joins TRBV6-1 to TRBJ1-4; D might be TRBD1 (5 bases). This CDR3 spans 15 amino acids. Between the trimmed V and J ends, which lost 6 bases and 4 bases, there was a span of 15 bases. Germline lookup yields CDR1 MNHNS and CDR2 SASEGT. This CDR3 is CASSLRESINEKLFF. DNA of the CDR3: TGTGCCAGCAGCCTCAGGGAATCCATTAATGAAAAACTGTTTTTT.

V usage is TRBV30 and J usage is TRBJ2-1; D may be TRBD1 (6 bases). Trimming pared 3 bases from V and 9 bases from J, leaving 12 bases between. CDR3 size: 12 residues. Germline V CDR1 and CDR2: GTSNPN, SVGIG (reference sequence). The CDR3 nucleotides read TGTGCCTGGAGCGCTGGGACAACTGAGCAGTTCTTC. Residues: CAWSAGTTEQFF.

This clone was seen only once. The chain employs TRBV30 and TRBJ2-7, with a tentative D call TRBD2 (6 bases). This CDR3 has 12 amino acids. V lost 3 bases, J lost 4 bases, and 10 bases lay in between. The germline V gene has CDR1 GTSNPN and CDR2 SVGIG (reference sequence). The CDR3 DNA is TGTGCCTGGAGGGGGGACTCTTACGAGCAGTACTTC. Translating it yields CAWRGDSYEQYF.

V is TRBV4-1 and J is TRBJ2-2; D ambiguous. V lost 0 bases to trimming and J lost 0 bases, with 5 bases between them. The CDR3 is 15 residues long. Per the germline V gene, CDR1 is MGHRA and CDR2 is YSYEKL. DNA of the CDR3: TGCGCCAGCAGCCAAGACAGTGCGAACACCGGGGAGCTGTTTTTT. It yields the protein CASSQDSANTGELFF.

The J gene is TRBJ1-2, the V gene TRBV5-1; 8 nucleotides agree with TRBD1. This CDR3 region has 14 residues. Germline V gives CDR1 SGHRS, CDR2 YFSETQ. Germline trimming cut 3 bases from V and 3 bases from J; bases unmatched to any gene: 4. Here the CDR3 reads CASSSSGQDYGYTF. CDR3 nucleotides: TGCGCCAGCAGCTCCTCGGGACAGGACTATGGCTACACCTTC.

The chain combines TRBV27 with TRBJ2-7; the match to TRBD1 covers 7 bases. The CDR3 consists of 15 residues. The J segment lost 1 base and the V segment lost 6 bases, leaving 9 bases of the junction unmatched. CDR1 and CDR2 (germline): MNHEY, SMNVEV (reference sequence). The CDR3 loop reads CASSRGQVESYEQYF. The CDR3 DNA reads as TGTGCCAGCAGCCGCGGACAGGTAGAATCCTACGAGCAGTACTTC.

The chain couples TRBV18 to TRBJ1-1; D is possibly TRBD1 (6 bases). Germline CDR1 and CDR2: KGHSH and LQKENI. V lost 3 bases and J lost 10, with 15 bases in between. The CDR3 is made up of 13 amino acids. CDR3 residues: CASSPHRESVAFF. CDR3 DNA: TGTGCCAGCTCACCCCACAGGGAAAGTGTAGCTTTCTTT.

The CDR3: CATSIYSRETQYF. The CDR3 DNA follows: TGTGCCACCAGCATCTACAGTAGGGAGACCCAGTACTTC. The V call is TRBV15, the J call TRBJ2-5; no reliable D call. The CDR3 loop spans 13 amino acids. The V end was cut by 4 bases, the J end by 5 bases, with 11 bases between. Germline V gene lookup returns CDR1 LNHNV and CDR2 YYDKDF (reference sequence).